The sequence of this T cell receptor beta chain was determined in a study of blood T cells in healthy people across ages. Study-level findings and limits: With donor CMV status unknown, expanded clonotype changes were possibly confounded.

Trimming left V 2 bases short and J 0 bases short, with 14 bases between. This CDR3 has 17 amino acids. The germline V gene has CDR1 DFQATT and CDR2 SNEGSKA (reference sequence). The total RNA that was extracted per sample amounted to at least 5.5 micrograms. A second PCR of about 7 to 12 cycles used a sample-barcoded 5' primer and a J-beta primer mix. The template-switch adaptor, which had 12 random nucleotides, put a tag on each cDNA molecule. TCRdb redid the calling of the 5' RACE reads with MiXCR, one entry per CDR3 protein. The top ten hold over 2% of the sample, which has over 1.5 million distinct CDR3 sequences, less than 50% seen once. Worth noting for this clonotype: The antigen remains unidentified.

This TCR was recovered from a middle-aged woman in good health. The sequenced sample was blood. This rearrangement joins TRBV20-1 to TRBJ1-6; D gene uncertain. The CDR3 DNA reads as TGCAGTGCTAGAAACGCTGGGGTAAACTCCTATAATTCACCCCTCCACTTT. It specifies CSARNAGVNSYNSPLHF.